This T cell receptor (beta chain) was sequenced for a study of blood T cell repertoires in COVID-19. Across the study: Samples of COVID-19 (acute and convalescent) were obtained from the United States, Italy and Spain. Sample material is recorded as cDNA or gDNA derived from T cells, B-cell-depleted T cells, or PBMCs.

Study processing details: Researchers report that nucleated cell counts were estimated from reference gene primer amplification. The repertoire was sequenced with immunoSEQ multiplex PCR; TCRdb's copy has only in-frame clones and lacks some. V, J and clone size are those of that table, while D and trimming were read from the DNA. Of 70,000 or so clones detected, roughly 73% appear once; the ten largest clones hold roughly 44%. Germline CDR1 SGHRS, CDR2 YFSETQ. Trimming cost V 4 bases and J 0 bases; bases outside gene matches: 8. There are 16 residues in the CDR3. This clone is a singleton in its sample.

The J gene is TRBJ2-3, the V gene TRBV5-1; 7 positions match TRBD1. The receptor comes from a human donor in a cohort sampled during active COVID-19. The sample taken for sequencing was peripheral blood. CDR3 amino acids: CASSPPRQGSTDTQYF. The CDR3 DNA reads TGCGCCAGCAGCCCCCCCCGACAGGGTAGCACAGATACGCAGTATTTT.